This T cell receptor (beta chain) was recovered during a study of Graves' ophthalmopathy and Graves' hyperthyroidism. This clonotype was detected only a few times. Its antigen remains unknown. CDR1 and CDR2 (germline): GTSNPN, SVGIG (reference sequence). This CDR3 contains 14 residues. Unmatched junction bases numbered 9, after V lost 7 bases and J lost 7 bases. Findings and limits, study-wide: Blood also harbored most expanded thyroid clonotypes above 0.001 frequency. A model built from 13 signatures distinguished ophthalmopathy from stable hyperthyroidism with approximately 89% sensitivity and around 78% specificity.

The sequenced template was RNA, covering the TCR beta CDR3 region. First-round RT-PCR relied on HTBI primers, and a second-round multiplex PCR came next. TCRdb called the multiplex PCR reads again in MiXCR, with one record for every CDR3 protein. The sample yields 600,000 to 700,000 distinct CDR3 sequences, just over 40% seen once. Researchers turned away patients with other autoimmune diseases, uncontrolled infections, pregnancy or lactation. V is TRBV30 and J is TRBJ1-4; 10 nucleotides line up with TRBD1. The receptor comes from an adult man with Graves' ophthalmopathy. Sequencing was carried out using peripheral blood. For the CDR3, the DNA is TGTGCCTTAAAGCGGACAGGGGGAACTGAAAAACTGTTTTTT. It yields the protein CALKRTGGTEKLFF.